A single sample is the source of the 27 T cell receptor beta chains below, sequenced in a study of Graves' ophthalmopathy and Graves' hyperthyroidism. Amplification from RNA transcripts yielded the TCR beta CDR3 regions. Amplification began with first-round RT-PCR using HTBI primers, then second-round multiplex PCR was performed. Each CDR3 protein gets one entry after TCRdb re-called the multiplex PCR reads with MiXCR. The sample shows hundreds of thousands of distinct CDR3 sequences, about a fifth of them seen only once. Sequencing was carried out using peripheral blood. These receptor sequences come from a woman aged 18 to 35 with stable Graves' hyperthyroidism. Some clones in this sample may be carry-over from other donors' samples.

In this sample, this clonotype turned up a few times. The genes are TRBV5-1 and TRBJ2-7, with 8 bases identical to TRBD2. V lost 3 bases, J lost 5 bases, and 7 bases stayed unmatched. The CDR3 contains 14 residues. From germline, CDR1 is SGHRS and CDR2 YFSETQ. In nucleotides, the CDR3 is TGCGCCAGCAGCTCCGGACTAGCCCTCAACGAGCAGTACTTC. Its translation: CASSSGLALNEQYF.

This clonotype was seen ten or more times. This chain uses TRBV4-1 with TRBJ2-7; 10 bases are a match to TRBD2. This CDR3 is 17 amino acids long. Germline assignment: CDR1 MGHRA and CDR2 YSYEKL. The junction had 7 bases not matched to a gene; V was cut back by 1 base and J by 1 base. The CDR3 protein is CASSQVSGRPGSYEQYF. The DNA for the CDR3 is TGCGCCAGCAGCCAAGTTAGCGGGAGGCCCGGATCCTACGAGCAGTACTTC.

This clonotype appeared many times. The CDR3 DNA reads TGTGCCAGCAGATCCGGACAGGGCTATGGCTACACCTTC. As protein: CASRSGQGYGYTF. The chain joins TRBV6-1 to TRBJ1-2; 8 nucleotides match TRBD1. V trimming: 6 bases; J trimming: 4 bases; junction bases outside the gene matches: 4. The CDR3 contains 13 residues. Germline CDR1 and CDR2: MNHNS and SASEGT.

This sequence joins TRBV28 and TRBJ1-6; maybe TRBD1 (5 bases). The CDR3 spans 14 residues. Germline loops: CDR1 MDHEN, CDR2 SYDVKM. V lost 5 bases, J lost 8 bases, and 13 bases lay in between. CDR3 residues: CASSLSGTYSPLHF. The CDR3 DNA reads as TGTGCCAGCAGTCTCTCAGGGACCTATTCACCCCTCCACTTT.

The J gene is TRBJ1-2, the V gene TRBV28; tentatively, D is TRBD1 (5 bases). This CDR3 has 15 amino acids. Trimming removed 1 base at V and 4 bases at J, with 13 bases between. The germline V gene has CDR1 MDHEN and CDR2 SYDVKM. The CDR3: CASSLSPQEFYGYTF. CDR3 DNA sequence: TGTGCCAGCAGTTTATCCCCACAGGAGTTCTATGGCTACACCTTC.

In its sample, this clonotype was seen many times. The chain has TRBV12-3 or TRBV12-4 and TRBJ1-1; TRBD1 matches at 10 bases. The V and J ends lost 5 bases and 0 bases, in that order; junction bases with no gene match: 12. The CDR3 loop spans 18 amino acids. The CDR3 is CASSKSRDRGLMNTEAFF. Here the CDR3 DNA reads TGTGCCAGCAGTAAGTCCCGGGACAGGGGCTTGATGAACACTGAAGCTTTCTTT.

This clonotype was recorded at least ten times. V usage is TRBV6-1 and J usage is TRBJ1-5; 12 positions agree with TRBD1. Germline-derived CDR1 and CDR2 are MNHNS and SASEGT. The J segment lost 8 bases and the V segment lost 4 bases, leaving 6 bases of the junction unmatched. This CDR3 is 15 amino acids long. The CDR3: CASSVGTGGREPQHF. CDR3 bases: TGTGCCAGCAGTGTTGGGACAGGGGGCAGAGAGCCCCAGCATTTT.

This clonotype was recorded at least ten times. The rearrangement links TRBV5-5 to TRBJ1-1; D call uncertain. This CDR3 comprises 15 residues. Deletions cut 0 bases from V and 7 bases from J, with 16 bases between. CDR1 and CDR2 (germline): SGHKS, YYEKEE (reference sequence). This CDR3 reads CASSLAAQSSGEAFF. In nucleotides, the CDR3 is TGTGCCAGCAGCTTGGCCGCGCAGAGCTCCGGTGAAGCTTTCTTT.

This clonotype was seen at least ten times. V usage is TRBV6-1 and J usage is TRBJ1-1; possible D gene TRBD1, 5 bases. The length of the CDR3 is 14 residues. V lost 6 bases and J lost 9, with 20 bases in between. From germline, CDR1 is MNHNS and CDR2 SASEGT. CDR3 sequence: CASRERKGRTKAFF. CDR3 nucleotide sequence: TGTGCCAGCAGAGAGAGAAAGGGGAGGACGAAAGCTTTCTTT.

This clonotype was detected many times. J is TRBJ1-2 and V is TRBV5-6; the D is unclear. Germline CDR1 SGHDT, CDR2 YYEEEE. Trimming cost V 3 bases and J 6 bases, with 24 bases left between them. This CDR3 is 17 amino acids long. The CDR3 loop reads CASSSIIYIMRRDGYTF. DNA for the CDR3: TGTGCCAGCAGCTCCATCATATACATAATGAGGAGAGATGGCTACACCTTC.

This clonotype showed up many times. The V and J genes are TRBV20-1 and TRBJ1-1, with D perhaps TRBD1 (5 bases). V was cut by 0 bases and J by 4 bases, with 9 bases left in between. Germline loops: CDR1 DFQATT, CDR2 SNEGSKA (reference sequence). The CDR3 totals 13 residues. The CDR3 region is CSARDPTVTEAFF. CDR3 in DNA: TGCAGTGCTAGAGACCCGACAGTCACTGAAGCTTTCTTT.

In this sample, this clonotype turned up many times. This chain uses TRBV12-3 or TRBV12-4 with TRBJ1-1; the D gene is possibly TRBD1 (6 bases). Trimming removed 6 bases at V and 3 bases at J, with 11 bases between. The CDR3 covers 13 residues. The CDR3 loop is CASRRGADTEAFF. In DNA, the CDR3 is TGTGCCAGCAGAAGGGGGGCTGACACTGAAGCTTTCTTT.

This clonotype was picked up many times. The chain joins TRBV6-1 to TRBJ1-6, with TRBD1 identical over 7 bases. The germline V gene has CDR1 MNHNS and CDR2 SASEGT. The CDR3 consists of 13 residues. Trimming cost V 6 bases and J 5 bases; bases outside gene matches: 1. This chain's CDR3 is CASRDRDNSPLHF. In nucleotides, the CDR3 is TGTGCCAGCAGAGACAGGGATAATTCACCCCTCCACTTT.

V is TRBV28 and J is TRBJ2-7; the D is unclear. The V gene lost 7 bases and the J gene lost 5 bases, with 12 bases spanning the gap. The CDR3 is 12 amino acids. CDR1 and CDR2 (germline): MDHEN, SYDVKM. The CDR3 region is CASKPTRDEQYF. CDR3 coding DNA: TGTGCCAGCAAACCGACCCGAGACGAGCAGTACTTC.

The chain employs TRBV6-1 and TRBJ1-6; maybe TRBD1 (6 bases). The CDR3 spans 14 residues. CDR1 is MNHNS and CDR2 is SASEGT in the germline V gene. Trimming left V 1 base short and J 14 bases short, with 15 bases between. The CDR3 here is CASSEVHTGTSLHF. The CDR3 coding sequence is TGTGCCAGCAGTGAAGTACACACAGGGACATCCCTCCACTTT.

The chain carries TRBV5-1 and TRBJ1-6, with D unclear. Trimming stripped 4 bases from V and 10 bases from J, with 21 bases between. In germline, CDR1 is SGHRS, CDR2 YFSETQ. This CDR3 spans 16 amino acids. The CDR3 protein is CASSLQIFQVGSPLHF. The CDR3 coding sequence is TGCGCCAGCAGCCTGCAAATATTCCAGGTCGGGTCACCCCTCCACTTT. The full variable domain, in which reference TRBV5-1 and TRBJ1-6 provide the parts outside the CDR3, is KAGVTQTPRYLIKTRGQQVTLSCSPISGHRSVSWYQQTPGQGLQFLFEYFSETQRNKGNFPGRFSGRQFSNSRSEMNVSTLELGDSALYLCASSLQIFQVGSPLHFGNGTRLTVT.

This clonotype was observed a handful of times. An end of the junction differs from the germline gene, which may be a read error. J is TRBJ2-4 and V is TRBV11-2; 7 nucleotides match TRBD1. Germline CDR1 reads SGHAT; CDR2 reads FQNNGV. The CDR3 length is 17 residues. The CDR3 here is CASSEDRGQGVKNIKYF. The CDR3 nucleotides are TGTGCCAGCAGCGAGGACAGAGGCCAGGGGGTCAAAAACATTAAGTACTTC. The variable domain in full, with the rest retrieved from reference TRBV11-2 and TRBJ2-4, is EAGVAQSPRYKIIEKRQSVAFWCNPISGHATLYWYQQILGQGPKLLIQFQNNGVVDDSQLPKDRFSAERLKGVDSTLKIQPAKLEDSAVYLCASSEDRGQGVKNIKYFGAGTRLSVL.

The chain links TRBV11-2 to TRBJ1-1; D remains unclear. Germline loops: CDR1 SGHAT, CDR2 FQNNGV. Trimming cost V 5 bases and J 0 bases, with 16 bases left between them. CDR3 length: 16 residues. The CDR3 DNA sequence: TGTGCCAGCAGCCCAGCTTTTAGGGAAATGAACACTGAAGCTTTCTTT. Its protein product is CASSPAFREMNTEAFF.

This clonotype has a handful of counts. The rearrangement uses TRBV6-1 and TRBJ1-2; D is unresolved. Germline values: CDR1 MNHNS, CDR2 SASEGT. This CDR3 is 15 amino acids long. Between the trimmed V and J ends, which lost 2 bases and 7 bases, there was a span of 17 bases. The CDR3 is CASSESGKTLGGYTF. CDR3 DNA sequence: TGTGCCAGCAGTGAATCGGGGAAGACGTTAGGTGGCTACACCTTC.

Many counts were recorded for this clonotype. This sequence joins TRBV6-1 and TRBJ1-5, with D hard to call. Germline loops: CDR1 MNHNS, CDR2 SASEGT. V shed 6 bases and J shed 4 bases, with 7 bases lying between them. There are 12 residues in the CDR3. Written as DNA, the CDR3 is TGTGCCAGCAGATCTGGTAATCAGCCCCAGCATTTT. Translation gives CASRSGNQPQHF.

This clonotype came up a few times. V and J are TRBV3-1 and TRBJ1-5; 9 bases line up with TRBD1. The trim removed 0 bases at V and 7 bases at J, leaving 7 bases unmatched. The germline V gene has CDR1 LGHDT and CDR2 YNNKEL (reference sequence). The CDR3 sequence is 16 residues long. CDR3 sequence (DNA): TGTGCCAGCAGCCAAGATCCGAGACAGGGGGTCCAGCCCCAGCATTTT. Protein: CASSQDPRQGVQPQHF.

There are many counts of this clonotype. This chain's CDR3 is CASSDPGTEDWSNQPQHF. CDR3 nucleotides: TGTGCCAGCAGTGATCCCGGGACAGAGGATTGGAGCAATCAGCCCCAGCATTTT. V is TRBV6-1 and J is TRBJ1-5, with 7 bases lining up with TRBD1. CDR3 length: 18 residues. From germline, CDR1 is MNHNS and CDR2 SASEGT. V lost 3 bases and J lost 1; bases outside the gene matches: 12.

This clonotype has ten or more counts. V usage is TRBV7-6 and J usage is TRBJ1-1; D remains ambiguous. Trimming left V 5 bases short and J 3 bases short, with 10 bases between. The CDR3 loop spans 13 amino acids. Germline V lookup: CDR1 SGHVS, CDR2 FNYEAQ. The CDR3 DNA sequence: TGTGCCAGCAGCACCGGACTGTACACTGAAGCTTTCTTT. This gives the protein CASSTGLYTEAFF.

This clonotype was seen many times. A much larger clone lies a single base off, so this may be a read error. CDR3 coding DNA: TGTGCCAGCAGCCCAAGGCTAGGTACTGAAGCTTCCTTT. Translation: CASSPRLGTEASF. This rearrangement joins TRBV27 to TRBJ1-1; D gene unclear. The length of the CDR3 is 13 residues. Germline V gene data show CDR1 as MNHEY and CDR2 as SMNVEV (reference sequence).

At least ten counts were recorded for this clonotype. The chain combines TRBV2 with TRBJ1-2, with D possibly TRBD1 on 5 matching bases. The V gene lost 9 bases and the J gene lost 7 bases, with 15 bases spanning the gap. Per the germline V gene, CDR1 is SNHLY and CDR2 is FYNNEI. The CDR3 loop spans 12 amino acids. CDR3: CARKMGGAGYTF. CDR3 in DNA: TGTGCCAGGAAAATGGGGGGTGCTGGCTACACCTTC.

This clonotype has at least ten counts. This chain links TRBV20-1 with TRBJ1-2; TRBD1 is a possible D gene (6 bases). The CDR3 length is 12 residues. Deletions cut 5 bases from V and 2 bases from J, with 9 bases between. CDR1 and CDR2 (germline): DFQATT, SNEGSKA (reference sequence). The CDR3 is CSAGGQNYGYTF. The CDR3 DNA reads as TGCAGTGCTGGGGGACAAAACTATGGCTACACCTTC.

There are a few counts of this clonotype. The V and J genes are TRBV9 and TRBJ2-7, with 8 bases lining up with TRBD2. This CDR3 has 16 residues. J was trimmed by 2 bases and V by 0 bases; bases with no gene match: 7. Germline V CDR1 and CDR2: SGDLS, YYNGEE. The CDR3 region is CASSVEGAGAPYEQYF. Here the CDR3 DNA reads TGTGCCAGCAGCGTAGAAGGAGCGGGGGCCCCCTACGAGCAGTACTTC.